The source of this T cell receptor (beta chain) is a study of T cells in narcolepsy. Whole-study context: Enrolled donors included narcolepsy type 1 or type 2 patients and healthy controls.

A note on this clone: Antigen specificity is unknown.

Profiled with immunoSEQ multiplex PCR; TCRdb holds only in-frame clones, not every one. The table shows 25,000 to 35,000 clones, with 85% to 90% occurring only once. Study-wide points: Healthy controls reportedly lacked the autoreactive clonotypes serially found in patients' blood.

Per germline, CDR1 MGHDK and CDR2 SYGVNS. The CDR3 covers 13 residues. The V end lost 3 bases, the J end lost 4 bases, and 9 bases lay between the germline ends. Material for sequencing was CD45RA- memory CD4+ T cells from PBMCs. The chain joins TRBV25-1 to TRBJ1-1; D uncertain. The TCR sequence derives from a human donor with narcolepsy. This CDR3 is CASSDYMITEAFF. The CDR3 DNA is TGTGCCAGCAGTGATTATATGATCACTGAAGCTTTCTTT.